Below, 18 T cell receptor beta chains from the same sample are listed, as sequenced in a study of blood T cell repertoires in COVID-19 (TCRdb year 2020). Library preparation used the immunoSEQ multiplex PCR assay. What TCRdb holds here is the immuneACCESS table cut down to in-frame rearrangements. Part of the clones is not present; checked against another copy, under half of the missing clones reflect an unresolved V gene, and the others are unexplained. Counted in this sample were tens of thousands of clones; about 86% of them appeared once. The ten largest clones represent roughly 5.6% of the sample. The sample was peripheral blood. The receptor set was obtained from a human donor in a cohort sampled during active COVID-19.

J is TRBJ2-3 and V is TRBV2; 11 bases fit TRBD2. There are 15 residues in the CDR3. Germline V CDR1 and CDR2: SNHLY, FYNNEI. The trim removed 4 bases at V and 6 bases at J, leaving 6 bases unmatched. CDR3 sequence (DNA): TGTGCCAGCAGTGTTCTAGCGGGGGGCGTGGATACGCAGTATTTT. Encoded protein: CASSVLAGGVDTQYF.

V usage is TRBV5-6 and J usage is TRBJ2-7; D unresolved. In germline, CDR1 is SGHDT, CDR2 YYEEEE. Trimming pared 1 base from V and 6 bases from J, leaving 14 bases between. This CDR3 has 14 amino acids. Written as DNA, the CDR3 is TGTGCCAGCAGCTTGCAGAGTATGCGACTCGAGCAGTACTTC. Protein sequence: CASSLQSMRLEQYF. The complete variable domain, with remaining parts taken from reference TRBV5-6 and TRBJ2-7, reads DAGVTQSPTHLIKTRGQQVTLRCSPKSGHDTVSWYQQALGQGPQFIFQYYEEEERQRGNFPDRFSGHQFPNYSSELNVNALLLGDSALYLCASSLQSMRLEQYFGPGTRLTVT.

The chain joins TRBV24-1 to TRBJ2-6; D unresolved. V shed 6 bases and J shed 0 bases, with 8 bases lying between them. Germline V CDR1 and CDR2: KGHDR, SFDVKD. There are 15 residues in the CDR3. In DNA, the CDR3 is TGTGCCACCAGTACTATTAGCTCTGGGGCCAACGTCCTGACTTTC. Protein: CATSTISSGANVLTF.

The chain is built from TRBV11-2 and TRBJ2-6; D perhaps matches TRBD1 (5 bases). V lost 3 bases to trimming and J lost 0 bases, with 12 bases between them. Germline assignment: CDR1 SGHAT and CDR2 FQNNGV. CDR3 length: 17 amino acids. The DNA for the CDR3 is TGTGCCAGCAGCTTTGCAGGGATAAGCTCTGGGGCCAACGTCCTGACTTTC. It translates to CASSFAGISSGANVLTF.

The V and J genes are TRBV6-5 and TRBJ1-1; D may be TRBD1 (5 bases). This CDR3 is 13 amino acids long. Trimming cost V 2 bases and J 8 bases, with 12 bases left between them. Germline V CDR1 and CDR2: MNHEY, SVGAGI. The CDR3 loop reads CASSYTQGNEAFF. The CDR3 DNA is TGTGCCAGCAGTTACACGCAGGGAAACGAAGCTTTCTTT.

The gene calls are TRBV21-1 and TRBJ2-2; TRBD1, the table's D call, lacks a check against the DNA. TRBV21-1 is recorded as a pseudogene. The CDR3 is 14 residues long. The CDR3, as DNA: TGTGCCGGGGACAGGGGGCGGGGCACCGGGGAGCTGTTTTTT. The encoded protein is CAGDRGRGTGELFF.

V gene TRBV30 combines with J gene TRBJ1-1; 7 nucleotides line up with TRBD1. Per the germline V gene, CDR1 is GTSNPN and CDR2 is SVGIG (reference sequence). J lost 3 bases, V lost 1 base, and 5 bases had no gene match. This CDR3 comprises 14 residues. The CDR3 loop is CAWSAGTDYTEAFF. The CDR3 bases are TGTGCCTGGAGTGCCGGGACAGACTACACTGAAGCTTTCTTT.

The chain joins TRBV15 to TRBJ2-1; 11 bases match TRBD2. The CDR3 totals 16 residues. The germline gives CDR1 LNHNV, CDR2 YYDKDF (reference sequence). Losses at the gene ends were 3 bases for V and 7 bases for J; bases not matched to a gene: 8. CDR3 bases: TGTGCCACCAGCAGCTCTAGCGGGGGGAGGTGGAATGAGCAGTTCTTC. It yields the protein CATSSSSGGRWNEQFF.

This CDR3 is CASSPTGYGELFF. CDR3 DNA sequence: TGTGCCAGCAGCCCAACAGGGTACGGGGAGCTGTTTTTT. The chain has TRBV3-1 (or the pseudogene TRBV3-2) and TRBJ2-2; D is perhaps TRBD1 (6 bases). The CDR3 is made up of 13 amino acids. In germline, CDR1 is LGHDT, CDR2 YNNKEL (reference sequence). Trimming took 4 bases from V and 7 from J, leaving 10 bases between them.

This chain joins TRBV21-1 and TRBJ1-2; the table's D call, TRBD1, has no DNA check behind it. TRBV21-1 is noted as a pseudogene. This CDR3 has 15 residues. The CDR3 DNA sequence: TGTGCCAGCCGGGCAGGGGGCTATCTTTTTCGTGGCTACACCTTC. Protein product: CASRAGGYLFRGYTF.

The chain employs TRBV6-5 and TRBJ1-5, with no clear D. CDR3 length: 14 residues. Germline CDR1 reads MNHEY; CDR2 reads SVGAGI. Trimming cost V 4 bases and J 5 bases, with 12 bases left between them. The CDR3 protein is CASSFAAGYQPQHF. The CDR3 DNA follows: TGTGCCAGCAGTTTTGCAGCGGGATATCAGCCCCAGCATTTT.

The rearrangement joins TRBV7-2 to TRBJ1-6; no definite D call. Germline V gene data show CDR1 as SGHTA and CDR2 as FQGNSA. V lost 8 bases to trimming and J lost 4 bases, with 12 bases between them. CDR3 length equals 14 residues. The CDR3 nucleotides are TGTGCCAGCGGCAGTGAACCTTATAATTCACCCCTCCACTTT. It yields the protein CASGSEPYNSPLHF.

The gene calls are TRBV5-4 and TRBJ2-1; 8 bases align to TRBD2. Germline V gene lookup returns CDR1 SGHNT and CDR2 YYREEE (reference sequence). The CDR3 spans 15 residues. J lost 5 bases, V lost 5 bases, and 9 bases had no gene match. CDR3 nucleotides: TGTGCCAGCAGGATTATGGCGGGGGGCCACAATGAGCAGTTCTTC. Translating gives CASRIMAGGHNEQFF.

This clone was counted between two and nine times. The chain couples TRBV12-5 to TRBJ1-3; D unclear. The germline CDR1 and CDR2 sequences are LGHNT and FRNRAP. This CDR3 comprises 15 residues. Trimming stripped 7 bases from V and 0 bases from J, with 13 bases between. Here the CDR3 DNA reads TGTGCTAGTGCCCTGGATCCAGGCTCTGGAAACACCATATATTTT. Residues: CASALDPGSGNTIYF. The entire variable domain, with the rest obtained from reference TRBV12-5 and TRBJ1-3, is as follows: DARVTQTPRHKVTEMGQEVTMRCQPILGHNTVFWYRQTMMQGLELLAYFRNRAPLDDSGMPKDRFSAEMPDATLATLKIQPSEPRDSAVYFCASALDPGSGNTIYFGEGSWLTVV.

V and J are TRBV10-1 and TRBJ1-1; the D gene is possibly TRBD1 (6 bases). V lost 5 bases to trimming and J lost 0 bases, with 16 bases between them. Germline V gene sequence: CDR1 WNHNN, CDR2 SYGVQD (reference sequence). CDR3 length: 16 amino acids. Here the CDR3 reads CASSPAGRQVNTEAFF. The CDR3 nucleotides are TGCGCCAGCAGTCCAGCTGGCCGACAGGTGAACACTGAAGCTTTCTTT.

V and J are TRBV30 and TRBJ2-1, with 8 bases aligning to TRBD1. From germline, CDR1 is GTSNPN and CDR2 SVGIG (reference sequence). This CDR3 region has 13 residues. The ends lost 4 bases at V and 12 bases at J; junction bases unmatched: 11. CDR3 amino acids: CAWKIQGVFRQFF. The CDR3 DNA follows: TGTGCCTGGAAAATACAGGGGGTCTTTCGGCAGTTCTTC.

This chain uses TRBV4-2 with TRBJ2-7, with TRBD2 matching 11 bases. The CDR3 has 16 residues. Unmatched junction bases numbered 4, after V lost 3 bases and J lost 0 bases. Germline V gene sequence: CDR1 LGHNA, CDR2 YNFKEQ. The chain's CDR3 is CASSQEGTSGSYEQYF. DNA of the CDR3: TGTGCCAGCAGCCAGGAAGGGACTAGCGGCTCCTACGAGCAGTACTTC.

The V gene is TRBV6-1, the J gene TRBJ2-7, with a possible D match to TRBD1 (6 bases). Trimming stripped 1 base from V and 3 bases from J, with 10 bases between. This CDR3 contains 14 residues. Germline CDR1 reads MNHNS; CDR2 reads SASEGT. CDR3 region: CASSEGGQGYEQYF. The CDR3 nucleotides read TGTGCCAGCAGTGAAGGGGGGCAGGGCTACGAGCAGTACTTC.